This T cell receptor (beta chain) was sequenced during a study of neurological immune-mediated disorders (dated by TCRdb to the late 2010s). The study in broad terms: Among the 35 or so multiple sclerosis patients, relapsing-remitting MS was present in roughly 30 and secondary progressive MS was present in 3. The roughly 110 TCR-beta libraries covered PBMC samples along with longitudinal samples, technical triplicates, and paired sorted CD4+ and CD8+ T-cell subsets. The cohort included roughly 71 subjects: about 15 with HAM/TSP, some 34 with multiple sclerosis, and around 20 healthy controls. The study compared peripheral blood TCR-beta repertoires of HTLV-I-associated myelopathy (HAM/TSP) patients, multiple sclerosis patients and healthy controls using UMI-based sequencing. Beyond this particular receptor, the publication reports: In a phylogenetic analysis, the repertoires of 18 out of 34 MS patients fell into a single cluster of related CDR3 sequences, pointing to a possible signature at the repertoire level. No identical CDR3 amino acid sequences were shared among expanded clones across subjects, suggesting private TCR-beta repertoires in all groups. TCR clonal expansion was highest in HAM/TSP patients and lowest in MS patients, with MS patients falling below even healthy controls. No clinical or MRI features were associated with the MS cluster, and the authors said that larger cohorts are needed.

For the unsorted PBMC libraries, 2 million PBMCs were stored in RNAlater at -80 degrees C until RNA extraction and were used to generate the libraries. Multiple sclerosis patients were enrolled in a US clinical protocol evaluating disease progression by magnetic resonance imaging. PBMCs were separated from peripheral blood using Ficoll-Hypaque density gradient centrifugation and then cryopreserved in liquid nitrogen. This clonotype showed up many times. Its antigen is not yet known. Per-base qualities were not stored, and no clone one base away is much larger. To synthesize cDNA, template-switch 5'RACE was performed with a primer carrying a 10-nucleotide random unique molecular identifier so that each TCR transcript was tagged. Over 190 million TCR-beta sequences, covering 15-18 subjects, were produced in each sequencing run. The RNeasy kit was used to extract total RNA. TCR-beta VDJ regions were amplified with primers for the TCR constant region and the 5'RACE anchor, using the KAPA Real-time Library Amplification kit. Sample indexes and Illumina adaptors were added in a first PCR, and a second PCR then increased library yield. After Ampure bead purification, the TCR product of roughly 650 bp was size-selected on a 2% E-gel SizeSelection system. Before pooling, library quality was checked on a Bioanalyzer, concentration was measured with Qubit, and libraries were quantified with the Kapa Library Quantification kit. An Illumina HiSeq 2500 sequenced the libraries paired-end 2 x 150 bp. To increase sequence diversity, about 25-31% phiX was spiked into each library pool. The authors' pipeline ran thus. Quality-filtered reads were processed with the UMI-based MiGEC pipeline, which removed over 75% of raw TCR sequences during error correction. IMGT germline references were used for aligning VDJ genes, and each clonotype was defined as a unique CDR3 amino acid sequence together with its V-J genes. VDJtools evaluated clonal expansion, Shannon diversity and CDR3 relatedness (CalcPairwiseDistances, ClusterSamples); CLCbio workbench built phylogenetic trees. Using coefficient-of-variation modelling across technical triplicates, the study counted a clone as expanded if it had at least 8 unique UMIs. The public reads were reprocessed in TCRdb via fastp at Q25 and MiXCR, keeping in-frame beta chains. Entries are consolidated by CDR3 protein sequence, retaining the most common genes and DNA. What appears here as the V and J calls and clone size reflects TCRdb's work, not the paper's. The sample table shows 130,000 or so distinct CDR3 sequences, and about 3.2% are seen once. Over 1% of the sample is held by the ten biggest clonotypes.

Inclusive of the bounding cysteine and phenylalanine, the CDR3 is 14 residues long. The read is trimmed to its CDR3 DNA, 42 bases read in frame from base 1. Sequences SQVTM (CDR1) and ANQGSEA (CDR2) are obtained from the germline V gene. At the junction V is shortened by 2 bases and J by 1 base; bases outside the gene matches: 3. The receptor was derived from a woman aged 30 to 39 with multiple sclerosis. The rearranged segments are TRBV29-1 and TRBJ1-2; 8 central bases correspond to TRBD1. Sequencing was done on a sample of PBMCs. The bases read TGCAGCGTTGAAACGACAGGGGATAACTATGGCTACACCTTC. This encodes CSVETTGDNYGYTF.